The sample holds many counts of the clone carrying this T cell receptor (beta chain). Germline V gene lookup returns CDR1 MNHEY and CDR2 SVGEGT. The ends were cut back, 2 bases at V and 5 bases at J, with 16 bases in the middle. This CDR3 contains 16 residues. In making TCR cDNA, 5'RACE template switching added a universal primer site and UMIs to it. TCRdb processed the 5' RACE reads anew with MiXCR; each CDR3 protein has one entry. Among about 45,000 distinct CDR3 sequences listed, almost 7% were seen once. This entry belongs to a study of T cells after yellow fever vaccination. Study summary: Researchers used SMART-Seq v4 Ultra Low Input to prepare fractions that had low cell numbers.

Overall study results and limits: Among all clonotypes, a small share was observed in both CD4 and CD8 compartments. In FACS-sorted repertoires, abundant clonotypes from the bulk population could appear as contaminants.

The V gene is TRBV6-2 or TRBV6-3, the J gene TRBJ1-5; the D gene is possibly TRBD1 (5 bases). The material was CD8+ T cells not binding an NS4B(214-222) dextramer, sorted from PBMCs, obtained 45 days after the yellow fever booster vaccination. This sequence was found in a man aged 25 to 45 who received the YFV17D yellow fever vaccine. CDR3 residues: CASSYGAGIKYQPQHF. CDR3 sequence (DNA): TGTGCCAGCAGTTACGGGGCAGGGATAAAGTATCAGCCCCAGCATTTT.